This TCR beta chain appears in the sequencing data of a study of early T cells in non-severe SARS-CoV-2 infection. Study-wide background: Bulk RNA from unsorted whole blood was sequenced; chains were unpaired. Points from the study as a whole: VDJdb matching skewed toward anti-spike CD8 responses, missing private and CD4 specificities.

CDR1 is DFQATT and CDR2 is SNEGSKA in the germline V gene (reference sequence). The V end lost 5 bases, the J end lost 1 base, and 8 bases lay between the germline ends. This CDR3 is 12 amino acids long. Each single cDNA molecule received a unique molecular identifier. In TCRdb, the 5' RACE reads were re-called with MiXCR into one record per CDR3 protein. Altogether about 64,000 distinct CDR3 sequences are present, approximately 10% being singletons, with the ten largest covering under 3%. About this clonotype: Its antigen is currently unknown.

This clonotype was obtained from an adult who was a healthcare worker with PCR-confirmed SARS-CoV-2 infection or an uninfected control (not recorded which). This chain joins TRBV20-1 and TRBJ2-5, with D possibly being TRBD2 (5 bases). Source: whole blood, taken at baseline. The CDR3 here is CSAPTSQETQYF. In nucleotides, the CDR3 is TGCAGTGCTCCAACTAGCCAAGAGACCCAGTACTTC.